The sequence of this T cell receptor (beta chain) was determined in a study of blood T cell repertoires in COVID-19. About the study: COVID-19 samples collected from the United States, Italy and Spain covered acute and convalescent phases. Sample material is recorded as cDNA or gDNA derived from T cells, B-cell-depleted T cells, or PBMCs.

Authors' data handling: Estimation of nucleated cell counts was performed using reference gene primer amplification. Here immunoSEQ multiplex PCR was the method, and the copy in TCRdb shows in-frame clones only, minus some. V, J and clone size were drawn from that table, and D and trimming were deduced from the DNA. The sample holds 100,000 to 120,000 clones; around 74% are singletons and the top ten take roughly a fifth. The germline V and J ends were trimmed by 3 bases and 4 bases, with 18 bases remaining between them. The CDR3 runs 17 residues. Germline V gene sequence: CDR1 LNHDA, CDR2 SQIVND (reference sequence).

This chain uses TRBV19 with TRBJ1-4; D is possibly TRBD1 (6 bases). The sequenced material came from peripheral blood. The source of this sequence is a woman between 65 and 79 years old with acute or convalescent COVID-19. DNA of the CDR3: TGTGCCAGTAGTATCTTCGGGACACAAATGGATAATGAAAAACTGTTTTTT. Amino acid sequence: CASSIFGTQMDNEKLFF.